This TCR beta chain was recovered during a study of cytomegalovirus exposure and HLA in healthy donors. Study observations and caveats: Earlier analysis yielded a pattern in which most TCR beta V segments were productive about 90% or about 30% of the time. Reported performance of the classifier showed diagnosis of cytomegalovirus status with high specificity and sensitivity. Differences between HLA loci emerged in a later analysis of TCR association rates, with DRB1 most and HLA-C fewest.

Donors counted as nominally healthy when sampled, yet unrecorded immune exposures were likely. Concerning this clone: As yet, its antigen is unknown.

There are 14 residues in the CDR3. The V end lost 4 bases, the J end lost 5 bases, and 14 bases lay between the germline ends. The germline V gene encodes CDR1 SEHNR and CDR2 FQNEAQ (reference sequence). The study ran its PCR with 60 Vbeta and 13 Jbeta primers. Clones were read by immunoSEQ multiplex PCR, and TCRdb kept only the in-frame ones, dropping some. Of about 67,000 clones listed, 75% are singletons. The chain combines TRBV7-9 with TRBJ1-2, with D unresolved. The sequencing sample was made of PBMCs. The clonotype originates from a man between 60 and 75 years old in good health and CMV-seropositive. For the CDR3, the DNA is TGTGCCAGCAGCTCCGGGGAAATACTATATGGCTACACCTTC. Protein sequence: CASSSGEILYGYTF.